A single sample gave rise to the 16 T cell receptor beta chains below, sequenced in a study of blood T cell repertoires in COVID-19. TCRdb's table, derived via immunoSEQ multiplex PCR, lists solely in-frame clones and lacks some. The repertoire holds 200,000 to 250,000 clones, 83% seen once, with about 1.3% in the top ten. Sequenced material: peripheral blood. The receptors shown here come from a woman in her 30s with COVID-19, enrolled during active disease.

This clone occurred once. The chain recombines TRBV2 with TRBJ1-5; D is perhaps TRBD1 (6 bases). The length of the CDR3 is 15 residues. Trimming removed 1 base at V and 7 bases at J, with 14 bases between. Germline values: CDR1 SNHLY, CDR2 FYNNEI. CDR3 amino acids: CASSEGLLQGQPQHF. The CDR3 DNA sequence: TGTGCCAGCAGTGAAGGCCTTCTTCAGGGGCAGCCCCAGCATTTT.

The chain employs TRBV19 and TRBJ1-5, with TRBD1 matching over 10 bases. V shed 4 bases, J shed 2 bases, and the junction held 8 bases outside the gene matches. In germline, CDR1 is LNHDA, CDR2 SQIVND (reference sequence). CDR3 length equals 17 residues. Here the CDR3 reads CASSSWTGTGGNQPQHF. CDR3 DNA sequence: TGTGCCAGTAGTAGCTGGACCGGGACAGGGGGCAATCAGCCCCAGCATTTT. The entire variable domain, with the rest obtained from reference TRBV19 and TRBJ1-5, is as follows: DGGITQSPKYLFRKEGQNVTLSCEQNLNHDAMYWYRQDPGQGLRLIYYSQIVNDFQKGDIAEGYSVSREKKESFPLTVTSAQKNPTAFYLCASSSWTGTGGNQPQHFGDGTRLSIL.

The gene calls are TRBV18 and TRBJ2-3, with D maybe TRBD1 (5 bases). V lost 4 bases and J lost 2, with 7 bases in between. Germline V gene sequence: CDR1 KGHSH, CDR2 LQKENI. CDR3 length equals 13 residues. CDR3 sequence reads: CASSQGITDTQYF. In DNA, the CDR3 is TGTGCCAGCTCACAGGGGATCACAGATACGCAGTATTTT.

The J gene is TRBJ1-1, the V gene TRBV10-3; D might be TRBD1 (5 bases). With 3 bases removed from V and 11 bases from J, the gap between germline ends came to 13 bases. The CDR3 spans 12 residues. CDR1 is ENHRY and CDR2 is SYGVKD in the germline V gene. This CDR3 reads CAISDRGTQAFF. In DNA, the CDR3 is TGTGCCATCAGTGATCGAGGGACTCAGGCTTTCTTT.

The chain is built from TRBV19 and TRBJ2-3; the match to TRBD2 covers 10 bases. This CDR3 spans 15 amino acids. CDR1 and CDR2 (germline): LNHDA, SQIVND (reference sequence). V lost 7 bases and J lost 1; bases outside the gene matches: 5. The CDR3 loop is CASTTGTSGTDTQYF. The CDR3 DNA follows: TGTGCCAGTACCACCGGGACTAGCGGCACAGATACGCAGTATTTT.

The J gene is TRBJ2-5, the V gene TRBV5-4; TRBD2 matches 7 bases. The CDR3 sequence is 16 residues long. Germline CDR1 is SGHNT and CDR2 is YYREEE (reference sequence). V trimming: 4 bases; J trimming: 2 bases; junction bases outside the gene matches: 11. The CDR3 DNA follows: TGTGCCAGCAGCAGCATTTCGGGGAGGGGTCAAGAGACCCAGTACTTC. Amino acid sequence: CASSSISGRGQETQYF.

The rearrangement links TRBV7-9 to TRBJ1-4; TRBD1 agrees at 8 bases. Germline CDR1 SEHNR, CDR2 FQNEAQ (reference sequence). The ends lost 5 bases at V and 8 bases at J; junction bases unmatched: 10. The CDR3 loop spans 15 amino acids. As DNA, the CDR3 is TGTGCCAGCAGCCCACCGGGGACAGGATCCGAAAAACTGTTTTTT. Its protein product is CASSPPGTGSEKLFF.

This sequence joins TRBV6-6 and TRBJ1-2; D is possibly TRBD1 (6 bases). This CDR3 region has 15 residues. Germline values: CDR1 MNHNY, CDR2 SVGAGI (reference sequence). Trimming cost V 4 bases and J 2 bases, with 14 bases left between them. In DNA form, the CDR3 reads TGTGCCAGCAGTTCCCCCGACAGGTTGAACTATGGCTACACCTTC. Protein product: CASSSPDRLNYGYTF.

The chain carries TRBV29-1 and TRBJ1-2; TRBD1 might be the D (5 bases). The length of the CDR3 is 14 residues. V gave up 7 bases and J gave up 4 bases, with 19 bases separating them. Germline lookup yields CDR1 SQVTM and CDR2 ANQGSEA. CDR3 loop: CSALPGGEIYGYTF. CDR3 bases: TGCAGCGCTCTCCCCGGGGGGGAGATCTATGGCTACACCTTC.

The genes are TRBV10-1 and TRBJ1-6, with D possibly matching TRBD1 (5 bases). V gave up 1 base and J gave up 8 bases, with 15 bases separating them. The germline V gene has CDR1 WNHNN and CDR2 SYGVQD (reference sequence). The CDR3 totals 16 residues. This chain's CDR3 is CASSEWALRGDSPLHF. As DNA, the CDR3 is TGCGCCAGCAGTGAGTGGGCACTAAGGGGTGATTCACCCCTCCACTTT.

This rearrangement joins TRBV13 to TRBJ2-5, with 8 bases that match TRBD1. This CDR3 region has 15 residues. Trimming took 0 bases from V and 6 from J; bases not matched to a gene: 6. CDR1 and CDR2 (germline): PRHDT, FYEKMQ (reference sequence). CDR3 in DNA: TGTGCCAGCAGCTTAGGCAGGGGGCGCCTGAAGACCCAGTACTTC. Protein: CASSLGRGRLKTQYF.

The chain combines TRBV5-1 with TRBJ1-2, with 9 bases matching TRBD1. The CDR3 loop spans 15 amino acids. The germline CDR1 and CDR2 sequences are SGHRS and YFSETQ. V trimming: 5 bases; J trimming: 4 bases; junction bases outside the gene matches: 9. The CDR3 bases are TGCGCCAGCAGATCCGACAGGGGGGAGGTCTATGGCTACACCTTC. Translated: CASRSDRGEVYGYTF.

The chain links TRBV6-5 to TRBJ2-2, with a tentative D call TRBD2 (5 bases). This CDR3 is 15 amino acids long. Germline CDR1 and CDR2: MNHEY and SVGAGI. Trimming removed 5 bases from V and 1 base from J, with 11 bases in between. The CDR3 DNA follows: TGTGCCAGCAGTCTTTTGGGAGAGAACACCGGGGAGCTGTTTTTT. It encodes CASSLLGENTGELFF.

The chain links TRBV10-1 to TRBJ2-1; tentatively, D is TRBD1 (5 bases). There are 16 residues in the CDR3. V was pared by 2 bases and J by 6 bases, with 17 bases between. From germline, CDR1 is WNHNN and CDR2 SYGVQD (reference sequence). As DNA, the CDR3 is TGCGCCAGCAGTGAGACCCAGGGTAAGGAGTTCAATGAGCAGTTCTTC. The encoded protein is CASSETQGKEFNEQFF.

The V call is TRBV28, the J call TRBJ1-2; tentatively, D is TRBD1 (5 bases). CDR1 is MDHEN, CDR2 SYDVKM, per germline. The CDR3 length is 12 residues. Deletions cut 5 bases from V and 3 bases from J, with 7 bases between. Here the CDR3 reads CASSQGHYGYTF. CDR3 DNA: TGTGCCAGCAGTCAGGGCCACTATGGCTACACCTTC.

V is TRBV19 and J is TRBJ2-7, with 7 bases aligning to TRBD2. In germline, CDR1 is LNHDA, CDR2 SQIVND (reference sequence). The CDR3 contains 14 residues. V was clipped by 5 bases and J by 5 bases; unmatched bases: 9. In DNA form, the CDR3 reads TGTGCCAGTAGTTCTTCGGGGGGAACTCACGAGCAGTACTTC. Its translation is CASSSSGGTHEQYF.